The 10 T cell receptor beta chains in this list originate from one sample, sequenced in a study of OX40 agonist ivuxolimab in advanced cancers. Profiled with immunoSEQ multiplex PCR; TCRdb holds only in-frame clones, not every one. Among about 94,000 clones, about nine tenths were seen once, and the ten largest hold about 0.29%. The specimen comprised CD4+ or CD8+ T cells sorted from blood, sampled in a trial of the OX40 agonist ivuxolimab. Source of these receptors: an adult with an advanced solid tumor such as melanoma, head and neck, liver or kidney cancer.

J is TRBJ2-3 and V is TRBV12-5; a weak D match, TRBD1 (6 bases). V lost 6 bases and J 0 bases, leaving 13 bases between the germline ends. Germline CDR1 and CDR2: LGHNT and FRNRAP. This CDR3 is 15 amino acids long. The CDR3 nucleotides read TGTGCTAGTGGGGGTACCGGGACAAGCACAGATACGCAGTATTTT. This gives the protein CASGGTGTSTDTQYF.

J is TRBJ1-4 and V is TRBV11-2, with 8 bases matching TRBD1. The germline gives CDR1 SGHAT, CDR2 FQNNGV. Trimming took 5 bases from V and 3 from J; bases not matched to a gene: 11. This CDR3 region has 17 residues. The CDR3 region has the DNA TGTGCCAGCAGCCGGTTCCCCAGGGGGCAAGCTAATGAAAAACTGTTTTTT. It codes for CASSRFPRGQANEKLFF. Drawing the rest from reference TRBV11-2 and TRBJ1-4, the complete variable domain is EAGVAQSPRYKIIEKRQSVAFWCNPISGHATLYWYQQILGQGPKLLIQFQNNGVVDDSQLPKDRFSAERLKGVDSTLKIQPAKLEDSAVYLCASSRFPRGQANEKLFFGSGTQLSVL.

In DNA, the CDR3 is TGTGCCTGGGGGGCGGGGACAGGGCCGGTACGGAGTCAGTACTTC. It is translated as CAWGAGTGPVRSQYF. The chain carries TRBV30 and TRBJ2-7, with 9 nucleotides matching TRBD1. The CDR3 runs 15 residues. The V gene's germline CDR1 is GTSNPN and CDR2 SVGIG (reference sequence). V shed 5 bases and J 10 bases; nucleotides not matched to a gene: 18.

This rearrangement joins TRBV7-2 to TRBJ1-1; 9 bases are a match to TRBD1. V lost 6 bases and J lost 5; bases outside the gene matches: 7. CDR1 SGHTA and CDR2 FQGNSA come from the germline V gene. The CDR3 has 14 residues. The CDR3 coding sequence is TGTGCCAGCAGATGGGACAGGGACGTTACTGAAGCTTTCTTT. Its translation is CASRWDRDVTEAFF.

About this clone itself: The sample has other DNA sequences that encode this CDR3 too. This chain connects TRBV10-1 to TRBJ1-2, with 8 positions matching TRBD1. CDR1 is WNHNN and CDR2 is SYGVQD in the germline V gene (reference sequence). The J segment lost 5 bases and the V segment lost 3 bases, leaving 5 bases of the junction unmatched. This CDR3 has 14 amino acids. The CDR3 sequence: CASSDPDRGYGYTF. The DNA for the CDR3 is TGCGCCAGCAGTGATCCCGACAGGGGTTATGGCTACACCTTC.

This clone has just a few counts. The rearrangement links TRBV6-5 to TRBJ1-1, with D perhaps TRBD1 (5 bases). CDR1 is MNHEY, CDR2 SVGAGI, per germline. V lost 5 bases to trimming and J lost 3 bases, with 16 bases between them. The CDR3 is made up of 15 amino acids. The CDR3 coding sequence is TGTGCCAGCAGTCTTAACTACCAGGGTGACACTGAAGCTTTCTTT. Translation: CASSLNYQGDTEAFF.

Comments on this clone: Other DNA variants within this sample encode the same CDR3. This rearrangement joins TRBV20-1 to TRBJ1-1, with a possible D match to TRBD1 (5 bases). Germline V gives CDR1 DFQATT, CDR2 SNEGSKA (reference sequence). V was pared by 6 bases and J by 3 bases, with 8 bases between. The CDR3 totals 11 residues. The CDR3 bases are TGCAGTGCCCGGGGGGACACTGAAGCTTTCTTT. Translating it yields CSARGDTEAFF.

V is TRBV11-3 and J is TRBJ2-7, with 7 bases identical to TRBD1. The V gene's germline CDR1 is SGHNT and CDR2 YENEEA. J was trimmed by 6 bases and V by 4 bases; bases with no gene match: 6. This CDR3 has 13 residues. The CDR3 loop is CASSSRTGPEQYF. The DNA of the CDR3 is TGTGCCAGCAGCTCCCGGACAGGTCCCGAGCAGTACTTC.

The chain links TRBV7-6 to TRBJ2-7; D is possibly TRBD2 (5 bases). The CDR3 runs to 13 residues. Trimming took 4 bases from V and 3 from J, leaving 10 bases between them. The germline V gene has CDR1 SGHVS and CDR2 FNYEAQ. CDR3 in DNA: TGTGCCAGCAGCTACCTCGGGGACTACGAGCAGTACTTC. It is translated as CASSYLGDYEQYF. The variable domain in full, completed from reference TRBV7-6 and TRBJ2-7, reads GAGVSQSPRYKVTKRGQDVALRCDPISGHVSLYWYRQALGQGPEFLTYFNYEAQQDKSGLPNDRFSAERPEGSISTLTIQRTEQRDSAMYRCASSYLGDYEQYFGPGTRLTVT.

This chain connects TRBV20-1 to TRBJ2-3; perhaps D is TRBD1 or TRBD2 (5 bases each). The CDR3 has 11 residues. Germline V gives CDR1 DFQATT, CDR2 SNEGSKA (reference sequence). V was clipped by 5 bases and J by 9 bases, with 12 bases between them. CDR3 protein: CSAAQDLTQYF. The CDR3, as DNA: TGCAGTGCTGCACAGGACTTGACGCAGTATTTT.